This T cell receptor beta chain was identified in a study of memory CD4+ T cells and cytomegalovirus serostatus. The protocol was immunoSEQ multiplex PCR, while the TCRdb copy is restricted to in-frame clones and leaves out a portion. The sample has under 40,000 clones; about 80% are singletons. The CDR3 loop spans 11 amino acids. Germline V gives CDR1 SGHTA, CDR2 FQGNSA. V was trimmed by 3 bases and J by 3 bases, leaving 0 bases between them. The sort gate was single viable CD3+CD4+CD8-CD45RO+ cells for memory CD4+ T cells. This clone was recorded only once. The J gene is TRBJ2-1, the V gene TRBV7-2; D is uncertain. The source of this sequence is an adult in good health and CMV-seropositive. Sample: memory CD4+ T cells from blood. The CDR3 sequence: CASSFYNEQFF. The DNA of the CDR3 is TGTGCCAGCAGCTTCTACAATGAGCAGTTCTTC.